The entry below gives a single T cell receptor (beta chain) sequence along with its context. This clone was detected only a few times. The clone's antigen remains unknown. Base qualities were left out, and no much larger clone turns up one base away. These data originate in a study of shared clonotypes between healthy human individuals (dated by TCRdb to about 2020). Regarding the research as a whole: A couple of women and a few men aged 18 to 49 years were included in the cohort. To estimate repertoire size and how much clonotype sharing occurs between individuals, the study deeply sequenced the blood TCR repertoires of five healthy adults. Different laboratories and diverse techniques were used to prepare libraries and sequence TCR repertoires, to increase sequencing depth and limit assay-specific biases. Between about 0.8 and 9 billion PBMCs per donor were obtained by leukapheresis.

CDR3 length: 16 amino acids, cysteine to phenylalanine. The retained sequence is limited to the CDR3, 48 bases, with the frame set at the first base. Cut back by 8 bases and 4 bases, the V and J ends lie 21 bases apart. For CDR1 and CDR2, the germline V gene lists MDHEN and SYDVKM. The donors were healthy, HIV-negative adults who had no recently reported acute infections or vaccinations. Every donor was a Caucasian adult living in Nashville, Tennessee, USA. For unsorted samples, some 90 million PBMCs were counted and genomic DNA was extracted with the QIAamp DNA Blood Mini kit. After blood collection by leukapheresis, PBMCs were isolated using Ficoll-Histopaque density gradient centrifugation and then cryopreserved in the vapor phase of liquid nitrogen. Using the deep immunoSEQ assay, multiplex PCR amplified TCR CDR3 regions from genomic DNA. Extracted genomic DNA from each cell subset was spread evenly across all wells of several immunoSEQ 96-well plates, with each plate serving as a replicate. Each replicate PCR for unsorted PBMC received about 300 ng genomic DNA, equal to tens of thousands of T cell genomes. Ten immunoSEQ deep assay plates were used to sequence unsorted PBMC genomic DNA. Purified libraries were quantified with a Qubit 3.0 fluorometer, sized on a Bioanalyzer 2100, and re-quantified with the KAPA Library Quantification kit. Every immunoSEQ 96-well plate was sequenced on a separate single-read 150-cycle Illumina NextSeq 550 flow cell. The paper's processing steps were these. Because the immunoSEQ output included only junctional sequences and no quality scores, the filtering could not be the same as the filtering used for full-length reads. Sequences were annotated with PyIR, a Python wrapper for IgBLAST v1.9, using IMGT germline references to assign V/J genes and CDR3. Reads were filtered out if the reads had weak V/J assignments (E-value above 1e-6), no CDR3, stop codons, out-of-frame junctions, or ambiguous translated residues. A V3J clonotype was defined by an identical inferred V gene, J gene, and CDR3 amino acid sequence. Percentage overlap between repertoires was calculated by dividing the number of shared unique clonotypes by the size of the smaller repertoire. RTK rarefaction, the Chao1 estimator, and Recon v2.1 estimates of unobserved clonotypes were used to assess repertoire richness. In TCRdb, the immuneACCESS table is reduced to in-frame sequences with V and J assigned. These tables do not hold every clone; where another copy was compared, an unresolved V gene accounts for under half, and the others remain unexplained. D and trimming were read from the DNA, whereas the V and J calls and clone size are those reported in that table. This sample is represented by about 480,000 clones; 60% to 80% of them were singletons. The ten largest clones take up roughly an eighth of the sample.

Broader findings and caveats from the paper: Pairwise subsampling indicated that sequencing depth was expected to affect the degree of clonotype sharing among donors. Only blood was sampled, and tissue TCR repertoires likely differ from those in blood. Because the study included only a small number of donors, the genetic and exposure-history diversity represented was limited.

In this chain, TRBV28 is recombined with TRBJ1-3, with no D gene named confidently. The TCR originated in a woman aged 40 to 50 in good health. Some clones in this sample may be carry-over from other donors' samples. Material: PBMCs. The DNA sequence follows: TGTGCCAGCGGAGCGGGCGGAGGGTGGTTGGGAAACACCATATATTTT. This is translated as CASGAGGGWLGNTIYF.